Listed here are 12 T cell receptor beta chains from one sample, sequenced in a study of T cells and Merkel cell carcinoma outcomes. Sequenced by immunoSEQ multiplex PCR; TCRdb stores in-frame clones only, minus some. There are some 6,100 clones in the sample; about 80% occur only once, and less than 6.5% lies in the top ten. Sequencing used tumor tissue from Merkel cell carcinoma. These receptors were taken from a human donor with Merkel cell carcinoma.

This clone was picked up one time. This chain joins TRBV6-6 and TRBJ2-2; possible D gene TRBD1, 6 bases. The CDR3 contains 13 residues. Trimming cost V 2 bases and J 9 bases, with 10 bases left between them. The germline V gene has CDR1 MNHNY and CDR2 SVGAGI (reference sequence). The CDR3 loop is CASSYVGARELFF. DNA for the CDR3: TGTGCCAGCAGTTACGTGGGGGCCCGGGAGCTGTTTTTT.

The genes are TRBV28 and TRBJ2-1; 9 bases are shared with TRBD1. The V gene end was trimmed by 6 bases and the J gene end by 6 bases; junction bases not matched to a gene: 9. This CDR3 comprises 15 residues. In germline, CDR1 is MDHEN, CDR2 SYDVKM. CDR3 coding DNA: TGTGCCAGCAGCAAAGGGACAGGGACAGGCAATGAGCAGTTCTTC. Amino acid sequence: CASSKGTGTGNEQFF.

The chain couples TRBV4-1 to TRBJ2-3; D is perhaps TRBD2 (6 bases). CDR1 is MGHRA and CDR2 is YSYEKL in the germline V gene. The length of the CDR3 is 17 residues. Trimming took 1 base from V and 3 from J, leaving 17 bases between them. CDR3 in amino acids: CASSQGSSGLNTDTQYF. The CDR3 DNA is TGCGCCAGCAGCCAAGGGTCATCTGGACTAAATACAGATACGCAGTATTTT.

V and J are TRBV6-5 and TRBJ2-7; 10 nucleotides agree with TRBD1. The CDR3 loop spans 13 amino acids. With 5 bases clipped from V and 6 bases from J, the junction kept 4 bases outside the gene matches. Germline V gene lookup returns CDR1 MNHEY and CDR2 SVGAGI. In DNA form, the CDR3 reads TGTGCCAGCAGTCATGGGACAGGGGTCGAGCAGTACTTC. Translation: CASSHGTGVEQYF.

This clone was picked up one time. The chain uses TRBV6-6 and TRBJ1-1; D is unclear. The V gene's germline CDR1 is MNHNY and CDR2 SVGAGI (reference sequence). The CDR3 is 11 amino acids. Deletions cut 2 bases from V and 4 bases from J, with 2 bases between. CDR3 in DNA: TGTGCCAGCAGTTACCCCACTGAAGCTTTCTTT. It yields the protein CASSYPTEAFF.

The chain uses TRBV30 and TRBJ1-2; D is ambiguous. Trimming cost V 0 bases and J 5 bases, with 7 bases left between them. The CDR3 covers 12 residues. Per the germline V gene, CDR1 is GTSNPN and CDR2 is SVGIG (reference sequence). This CDR3 reads CAWSVGGYGYTF. The CDR3 bases are TGTGCCTGGAGTGTGGGAGGGTATGGCTACACCTTC. Complete variable domain (other parts from reference TRBV30 and TRBJ1-2): SQTIHQWPATLVQPVGSPLSLECTVEGTSNPNLYWYRQAAGRGLQLLFYSVGIGQISSEVPQNLSASRPQDRQFILSSKKLLLSDSGFYLCAWSVGGYGYTFGSGTRLTVV.

This sequence joins TRBV7-6 and TRBJ2-5, with 8 bases lining up with TRBD2. Germline V CDR1 and CDR2: SGHVS, FNYEAQ. This CDR3 has 15 amino acids. V lost 3 bases to trimming and J lost 4 bases; unmatched junction nucleotides: 7. This CDR3 is CASSFSLRGGETQYF. The CDR3 coding sequence is TGTGCCAGCAGCTTCTCTCTCCGGGGGGGAGAGACCCAGTACTTC. Together with reference TRBV7-6 and TRBJ2-5, the CDR3 gives the full variable domain: GAGVSQSPRYKVTKRGQDVALRCDPISGHVSLYWYRQALGQGPEFLTYFNYEAQQDKSGLPNDRFSAERPEGSISTLTIQRTEQRDSAMYRCASSFSLRGGETQYFGPGTRLLVL.

V gene TRBV30 combines with J gene TRBJ2-5, with D possibly TRBD1 on 7 matching bases. This CDR3 is 14 amino acids long. The germline gives CDR1 GTSNPN, CDR2 SVGIG (reference sequence). V lost 0 bases to trimming and J lost 6 bases, with 14 bases between them. For the CDR3, the DNA is TGTGCCTGGAGTGTCGGAGGGGGCGCGCAGACCCAGTACTTC. Amino acid sequence: CAWSVGGGAQTQYF. The whole variable domain, remainder taken from reference TRBV30 and TRBJ2-5, is SQTIHQWPATLVQPVGSPLSLECTVEGTSNPNLYWYRQAAGRGLQLLFYSVGIGQISSEVPQNLSASRPQDRQFILSSKKLLLSDSGFYLCAWSVGGGAQTQYFGPGTRLLVL.

This chain uses TRBV30 with TRBJ2-7; 8 bases match TRBD1. Trimming took 0 bases from V and 0 from J; bases not matched to a gene: 13. Germline V gene lookup returns CDR1 GTSNPN and CDR2 SVGIG (reference sequence). The CDR3 runs 18 residues. The CDR3 loop reads CAWSVYKVWGQDSYEQYF. CDR3 coding DNA: TGTGCCTGGAGTGTATATAAAGTTTGGGGACAGGACTCCTACGAGCAGTACTTC.

A word on this clone: Possible read error: a much larger clone is one base away. The CDR3 here is CASIPSGGGGYTF. CDR3 coding DNA: TGTGCCAGCATCCCCTCAGGGGGCGGTGGCTACACCTTC. The chain links TRBV25-1 to TRBJ1-2; the match to TRBD1 covers 8 bases. CDR1 MGHDK and CDR2 SYGVNS come from the germline V gene. This CDR3 spans 13 amino acids. V trimming: 7 bases; J trimming: 7 bases; junction bases outside the gene matches: 8.

This clone was recorded once. The chain joins TRBV18 to TRBJ2-2; TRBD2 matches 8 bases. CDR3 length: 15 residues. Germline V gene sequence: CDR1 KGHSH, CDR2 LQKENI. V gave up 3 bases and J gave up 5 bases; unmatched junction bases: 5. CDR3 sequence: CASSPGAGETGELFF. The DNA for the CDR3 is TGTGCCAGCTCACCGGGAGCGGGAGAAACCGGGGAGCTGTTTTTT. The full variable domain, completed using reference TRBV18 and TRBJ2-2, is NAGVMQNPRHLVRRRGQEARLRCSPMKGHSHVYWYRQLPEEGLKFMVYLQKENIIDESGMPKERFSAEFPKEGPSILRIQQVVRGDSAAYFCASSPGAGETGELFFGEGSRLTVL.

This clone was seen a handful of times. The chain couples TRBV6-1 to TRBJ2-7; weak D call: TRBD1 (5 bases). The germline V gene has CDR1 MNHNS and CDR2 SASEGT. With 4 bases removed from V and 2 bases from J, the gap between germline ends came to 9 bases. This CDR3 is built from 13 residues. This CDR3 reads CASSGQGTYEQYF. CDR3 sequence (DNA): TGTGCCAGCAGTGGTCAGGGCACCTACGAGCAGTACTTC.